This TCR beta chain stems from a study of cytomegalovirus exposure and HLA in healthy donors. This CDR3 has 15 amino acids. The germline V gene has CDR1 SGHAT and CDR2 FQNNGV. Trimming cost V 4 bases and J 6 bases, with 16 bases left between them. PCR involved 60 Vbeta and 13 Jbeta primers. The repertoire was sequenced with immunoSEQ multiplex PCR; TCRdb's copy has only in-frame clones and lacks some. The repertoire holds around 150,000 clones, with over 70% as singletons. The sequence came from a woman aged 18-29 years in good health and CMV-seronegative. Sequencing input: PBMCs. The chain couples TRBV11-2 to TRBJ2-1; D remains unclear. In nucleotides, the CDR3 is TGTGCCAGCAGCTCCCAAGGCGGAGCCTTCAATGAGCAGTTCTTC. Its protein product is CASSSQGGAFNEQFF.